The 25 T cell receptor beta chains reported below all come from one sample, sequenced in a study of graft-versus-host responses after intestinal transplantation. The repertoire was sequenced with immunoSEQ multiplex PCR; TCRdb's copy has only in-frame clones and lacks some. The sample has some 110,000 clones; less than 95% are singletons. Their cognate antigens are unknown. The sequencing used unstimulated CD4+ T cells sorted from spleen or lymph node cells, collected before intestinal transplant. The receptors stem from a human donor who received an intestinal transplant.

J is TRBJ2-5 and V is TRBV7-2; D is perhaps TRBD2 (7 bases). Trimming took off 2 bases at V and 2 bases at J, with 21 bases between the two ends. This CDR3 is 18 amino acids long. Germline V gene sequence: CDR1 SGHTA, CDR2 FQGNSA. CDR3 region: CASSLMRGGRPFQETQYF. CDR3 nucleotide sequence: TGTGCCAGCAGCTTAATGAGGGGGGGCCGTCCATTTCAAGAGACCCAGTACTTC.

In this sample, this clone turned up once. The chain recombines TRBV5-1 with TRBJ1-6; 9 nucleotides line up with TRBD1. V was pared by 3 bases and J by 14 bases, with 6 bases of the junction left unmatched. The germline gives CDR1 SGHRS, CDR2 YFSETQ. The CDR3 contains 13 residues. The CDR3 loop is CASSSDRGSTLHF. The CDR3 DNA reads TGCGCCAGCAGCTCGGACAGGGGCTCAACCCTCCACTTT.

The chain carries TRBV7-3 and TRBJ2-1; D not resolved. The CDR3 loop spans 13 amino acids. CDR1 is SGHTA, CDR2 FQGTGA, per germline. V lost 0 bases and J lost 7, with 7 bases in between. The CDR3 DNA reads TGTGCCAGCAGCTTAACGGGCACTAATGAGCAGTTCTTC. Its translation: CASSLTGTNEQFF.

This chain joins TRBV10-2 and TRBJ1-5, with D perhaps matching TRBD1 (6 bases). The CDR3 contains 14 residues. Looked up from germline, CDR1 is WSHSY and CDR2 is SAAADI. The V end lost 6 bases, the J end lost 3 bases, and 12 bases lay between the germline ends. This chain's CDR3 is CASRQNRVNQPQHF. The CDR3 DNA follows: TGCGCCAGCAGACAAAACAGGGTCAATCAGCCCCAGCATTTT.

The genes are TRBV19 and TRBJ1-6, with a possible D match to TRBD1 (5 bases). CDR3 length: 15 amino acids. CDR1 is LNHDA, CDR2 SQIVND, per germline (reference sequence). V was shortened by 3 bases and J by 7 bases, with 13 bases between the two germline ends. The CDR3 loop reads CASSIGSGWNSPLHF. In nucleotides, the CDR3 is TGTGCCAGTAGTATTGGATCAGGGTGGAATTCACCCCTCCACTTT.

This clone was picked up one time. The CDR3 loop reads CASSLLGDSWNTEAFF. CDR3 nucleotides: TGTGCCAGCAGTTTATTAGGGGACAGTTGGAACACTGAAGCTTTCTTT. V usage is TRBV28 and J usage is TRBJ1-1, with TRBD1 identical over 7 bases. Germline-derived CDR1 and CDR2 are MDHEN and SYDVKM. The junction had 6 bases not matched to a gene; V was cut back by 1 base and J by 1 base. This CDR3 region has 16 residues.

This chain links TRBV18 with TRBJ2-7; maybe TRBD1 (6 bases). Deletions cut 3 bases from V and 2 bases from J, with 11 bases between. The CDR3 loop spans 14 amino acids. Germline CDR1 and CDR2: KGHSH and LQKENI. This chain's CDR3 is CASSPFGDTYEQYF. CDR3 coding DNA: TGTGCCAGCTCACCGTTTGGGGACACCTACGAGCAGTACTTC.

The chain couples TRBV7-9 to TRBJ2-1; 8 bases align to TRBD2. The junction had 11 bases not matched to a gene; V was cut back by 3 bases and J by 4 bases. CDR1 is SEHNR and CDR2 is FQNEAQ in the germline V gene (reference sequence). The CDR3 covers 17 residues. CDR3 sequence (DNA): TGTGCCAGCAGCTTGCCTGCCCGGGGGGGCTCGTACAATGAGCAGTTCTTC. This gives the protein CASSLPARGGSYNEQFF.

The chain carries TRBV5-4 and TRBJ1-2; 10 positions match TRBD1. The junction had 4 bases not matched to a gene; V was cut back by 1 base and J by 4 bases. Germline assignment: CDR1 SGHNT and CDR2 YYREEE (reference sequence). The CDR3 has 15 amino acids. CDR3: CASSLLGQGSYGYTF. CDR3 nucleotides: TGTGCCAGCAGCTTGTTGGGACAGGGGAGCTATGGCTACACCTTC.

The chain couples TRBV5-4 to TRBJ2-7, with D perhaps TRBD1 (5 bases). The germline gives CDR1 SGHNT, CDR2 YYREEE (reference sequence). The CDR3 is made up of 14 amino acids. The V end was cut by 0 bases, the J end by 5 bases, with 12 bases between. The CDR3 DNA sequence: TGTGCCAGCAGCTTGGCAGGGCCCTTGGACGAGCAGTACTTC. Its translation: CASSLAGPLDEQYF. The full variable domain, its missing parts supplied by reference TRBV5-4 and TRBJ2-7, is ETGVTQSPTHLIKTRGQQVTLRCSSQSGHNTVSWYQQALGQGPQFIFQYYREEENGRGNFPPRFSGLQFPNYSSELNVNALELDDSALYLCASSLAGPLDEQYFGPGTRLTVT.

In DNA, the CDR3 is TGTGCCAGTCGATGGGAGGGGACCGACACCGGGGAGCTGTTTTTT. Protein: CASRWEGTDTGELFF. This chain connects TRBV27 to TRBJ2-2; 7 bases agree with TRBD2. From germline, CDR1 is MNHEY and CDR2 SMNVEV (reference sequence). Trimming at V came to 9 bases and at J to 3 bases, leaving 10 bases not matched to a gene. The CDR3 has 15 amino acids.

This clone was detected only a few times. The chain has TRBV6-5 and TRBJ1-1, with TRBD1 matching 7 bases. The CDR3 totals 15 residues. CDR1 is MNHEY, CDR2 SVGAGI, per germline. V was clipped by 0 bases and J by 0 bases; unmatched bases: 1. This chain's CDR3 is CASSYSGQMNTEAFF. The CDR3, as DNA: TGTGCCAGCAGTTACTCGGGACAGATGAACACTGAAGCTTTCTTT.

This rearrangement joins TRBV10-3 to TRBJ1-2, with D possibly being TRBD1 (5 bases). Per germline, CDR1 ENHRY and CDR2 SYGVKD. This CDR3 has 15 residues. The V and J ends lost 0 bases and 5 bases respectively, with 13 bases between them. CDR3 sequence reads: CAISESLAGWYGYTF. The CDR3, as DNA: TGTGCCATCAGTGAGTCGCTGGCAGGGTGGTATGGCTACACCTTC.

The chain has TRBV5-1 and TRBJ1-2, with D possibly matching TRBD1 (5 bases). CDR3 length: 15 residues. The V end lost 0 bases, the J end lost 6 bases, and 15 bases lay between the germline ends. The germline gives CDR1 SGHRS, CDR2 YFSETQ. This chain's CDR3 is CASSLEIRVSDGYTF. For the CDR3, the DNA is TGCGCCAGCAGCTTGGAAATCAGGGTGAGCGATGGCTACACCTTC. The variable domain in full, completed from reference TRBV5-1 and TRBJ1-2, reads KAGVTQTPRYLIKTRGQQVTLSCSPISGHRSVSWYQQTPGQGLQFLFEYFSETQRNKGNFPGRFSGRQFSNSRSEMNVSTLELGDSALYLCASSLEIRVSDGYTFGSGTRLTVV.

This chain links TRBV4-1 with TRBJ1-5; perhaps TRBD1 as D (5 bases). The CDR3 runs 18 residues. In germline, CDR1 is MGHRA, CDR2 YSYEKL. Trimming removed 2 bases at V and 3 bases at J, with 20 bases between. CDR3 in DNA: TGCGCCAGCAGCCAATTCCCCCAAATCGGGGGGTACAATCAGCCCCAGCATTTT. This gives the protein CASSQFPQIGGYNQPQHF.

V is TRBV7-9 and J is TRBJ1-5, with a tentative D call TRBD1 (5 bases). CDR1 SEHNR and CDR2 FQNEAQ come from the germline V gene (reference sequence). V was pared by 3 bases and J by 6 bases, with 6 bases between. The CDR3 is 12 residues long. CDR3 bases: TGTGCCAGCAGCTTGGGACTTCAGCCCCAGCATTTT. Its translation is CASSLGLQPQHF.

This chain joins TRBV11-2 and TRBJ2-3, with a weak D call TRBD1 (6 bases). Germline V gene sequence: CDR1 SGHAT, CDR2 FQNNGV. The CDR3 consists of 14 residues. The V gene lost 3 bases and the J gene lost 4 bases, with 11 bases spanning the gap. The CDR3 region is CASSLNRVADTQYF. CDR3 DNA sequence: TGTGCCAGCAGCTTGAACAGGGTGGCAGATACGCAGTATTTT.

This chain connects TRBV30 to TRBJ1-5; D possibly corresponds to TRBD1 (5 bases). Trimming removed 3 bases from V and 4 bases from J, with 10 bases in between. The CDR3 loop spans 13 amino acids. From germline, CDR1 is GTSNPN and CDR2 SVGIG (reference sequence). For the CDR3, the DNA is TGTGCCTGGAGCTCGCAGGGAAATCAGCCCCAGCATTTT. Translating it yields CAWSSQGNQPQHF.

The V call is TRBV6-6, the J call TRBJ1-1; D is possibly TRBD1 (5 bases). Germline-derived CDR1 and CDR2 are MNHNY and SVGAGI (reference sequence). V was clipped by 2 bases and J by 6 bases, with 13 bases between them. This CDR3 comprises 14 residues. CDR3 amino acids: CASSYMGGSAEAFF. CDR3 sequence (DNA): TGTGCCAGCAGTTACATGGGGGGGAGCGCTGAAGCTTTCTTT.

The chain recombines TRBV5-1 with TRBJ1-2; a weak D match, TRBD1 (6 bases). Germline CDR1 and CDR2: SGHRS and YFSETQ. The V gene lost 3 bases and the J gene lost 5 bases, with 17 bases spanning the gap. The CDR3 has 15 amino acids. In nucleotides, the CDR3 is TGCGCCAGCAGCTACCCGACAGGTGCCGGGTATGGCTACACCTTC. It yields the protein CASSYPTGAGYGYTF.

A single count supports this clone. The rearrangement joins TRBV6-1 to TRBJ1-2; TRBD1 matches at 8 bases. V lost 7 bases to trimming and J lost 4 bases; unmatched junction nucleotides: 8. Germline lookup yields CDR1 MNHNS and CDR2 SASEGT. The CDR3 is 14 amino acids. The CDR3 is CASTPDRAVYGYTF. Here the CDR3 DNA reads TGTGCCAGCACCCCGGACAGGGCTGTCTATGGCTACACCTTC.

The V gene is TRBV18, the J gene TRBJ1-5; 8 bases match TRBD1. V lost 4 bases to trimming and J lost 5 bases; unmatched junction nucleotides: 7. The germline V gene encodes CDR1 KGHSH and CDR2 LQKENI. The CDR3 extends over 15 amino acids. The CDR3 region has the DNA TGTGCCAGCTCACTAATGACAGGGGACGATCAGCCCCAGCATTTT. This gives the protein CASSLMTGDDQPQHF.

CDR3 sequence (DNA): TGTGCCAGTAGTGATTTCCGGGACAGGGTATCCACTGGAAACACCATATATTTT. Its protein is CASSDFRDRVSTGNTIYF. The chain is built from TRBV19 and TRBJ1-3, with 9 bases lining up with TRBD1. CDR1 is LNHDA and CDR2 is SQIVND in the germline V gene (reference sequence). With 5 bases clipped from V and 2 bases from J, the junction kept 13 bases outside the gene matches. The CDR3 runs to 18 residues.

The chain has TRBV4-2 and TRBJ2-1, with 8 bases fitting TRBD2. The junction had 7 bases not matched to a gene; V was cut back by 0 bases and J by 0 bases. CDR1 and CDR2 from the germline V gene are LGHNA and YNFKEQ. The CDR3 has 18 amino acids. The CDR3 loop reads CASSQEPSGPTSYNEQFF. CDR3 in DNA: TGTGCCAGCAGCCAAGAGCCTAGCGGGCCCACCTCCTACAATGAGCAGTTCTTC.

The chain recombines TRBV4-1 with TRBJ2-3; possibly TRBD1 for D (5 bases). Germline CDR1 MGHRA, CDR2 YSYEKL. The V end was cut by 0 bases, the J end by 0 bases, with 13 bases between. The CDR3 covers 17 residues. The CDR3 is CASSQEVNRLSTDTQYF. The CDR3 coding sequence is TGCGCCAGCAGCCAAGAAGTCAACAGGTTGAGCACAGATACGCAGTATTTT.